This entry describes one T cell receptor (beta chain). These data come from a study of shared clonotypes between healthy human individuals. Study overall: The composition of the donors was two women and three men aged 18 to 49.

Germline-derived CDR1 and CDR2 are ENHRY and SYGVKD. The CDR3 has 14 amino acids. The germline V and J ends were trimmed by 3 bases and 4 bases, with 11 bases remaining between them. In the sorted-subset replicate PCRs, around 0.2 ug DNA, 25,000 to 35,000 T cell genomes, was used. Some clones are missing from TCRdb's copy, which holds only in-frame ones; the method was immunoSEQ multiplex PCR. This sample has some 1 million clones, with about 70% found just once. The sequence was obtained from a man younger than 30 in good health. Sample: memory CD4+ T cells sorted from blood. As for subset: CD45RA-negative fraction. The V and J genes are TRBV10-3 and TRBJ2-3; D not resolved. CDR3 region: CAISDVGLADTQYF. The CDR3 DNA reads as TGTGCCATCAGTGACGTGGGCTTGGCAGATACGCAGTATTTT.